The 15 T cell receptor beta chains given below trace back to one sample, sequenced in a study of blood T cell repertoires in COVID-19. Some clones are missing from TCRdb's copy, which holds only in-frame ones; the method was immunoSEQ multiplex PCR. Here the sample spans roughly 250,000 clones, around 88% being singletons. Specimen: PBMCs or T cells enriched from blood (not recorded which). Receptor source: a woman in her 40s with acute COVID-19.

V gene TRBV11-3 combines with J gene TRBJ1-5; D is undetermined. The V and J ends lost 1 base and 5 bases respectively, with 3 bases between them. The CDR3 has 12 amino acids. In germline, CDR1 is SGHNT, CDR2 YENEEA. CDR3 in DNA: TGTGCCAGCAGCTTAGGAGATCAGCCCCAGCATTTT. It specifies CASSLGDQPQHF.

V is TRBV15 and J is TRBJ1-5; D gene ambiguous. Germline CDR1 is LNHNV and CDR2 is YYDKDF (reference sequence). The ends were cut back, 4 bases at V and 5 bases at J, with 18 bases in the middle. This CDR3 is built from 16 residues. CDR3 DNA sequence: TGTGCCACCAGCATATCAACCGGGAAGAAAGATCAGCCCCAGCATTTT. Translating it yields CATSISTGKKDQPQHF.

In its sample, this clone was seen a few times. V is TRBV24-1 and J is TRBJ2-1; 12 bases fit TRBD2. Per the germline V gene, CDR1 is KGHDR and CDR2 is SFDVKD. The CDR3 has 18 amino acids. The trim removed 2 bases at V and 2 bases at J, leaving 6 bases unmatched. The CDR3 sequence: CATSDSRTSGNTYNEQFF. The CDR3 coding sequence is TGTGCCACCAGTGATTCCCGGACTAGCGGGAACACCTACAATGAGCAGTTCTTC.

The CDR3 here is CAISESRTGYGYEQYF. Here the CDR3 DNA reads TGTGCCATCAGTGAGTCGAGAACAGGGTATGGGTACGAGCAGTACTTC. The chain carries TRBV10-3 and TRBJ2-7, with D possibly matching TRBD1 (6 bases). Germline CDR1 and CDR2: ENHRY and SYGVKD. Trimming took 0 bases from V and 4 from J, leaving 16 bases between them. The CDR3 has 16 amino acids.

The chain uses TRBV19 and TRBJ1-6; the D gene is possibly TRBD1 (5 bases). CDR3 length: 13 amino acids. Trimming shortened V by 4 bases and J by 8 bases, and 9 bases separated the two germline ends. CDR1 LNHDA and CDR2 SQIVND come from the germline V gene (reference sequence). The CDR3 sequence is CASSNIQDSPLHF. As DNA, the CDR3 is TGTGCCAGTAGTAACATACAGGATTCACCCCTCCACTTT.

The CDR3 coding sequence is TGTGCCAGCAGCTATTTAGACAGGTTGAACACTGAAGCTTTCTTT. Its translation: CASSYLDRLNTEAFF. The chain recombines TRBV7-8 with TRBJ1-1, with a possible D match to TRBD1 (6 bases). V lost 4 bases and J 0 bases, leaving 12 bases between the germline ends. Germline assignment: CDR1 SGHVS and CDR2 FQNEAQ. The CDR3 runs to 15 residues. Looking up the rest from reference TRBV7-8 and TRBJ1-1 gives the full variable domain: GAGVSQSPRYKVAKRGQDVALRCDPISGHVSLFWYQQALGQGPEFLTYFQNEAQLDKSGLPSDRFFAERPEGSVSTLKIQRTQQEDSAVYLCASSYLDRLNTEAFFGQGTRLTVV.

This clone occurred once. The V and J genes are TRBV6-5 and TRBJ2-1; weak D call: TRBD2 (5 bases). The CDR3 runs 15 residues. The ends were cut back, 7 bases at V and 5 bases at J, with 18 bases in the middle. Looked up from germline, CDR1 is MNHEY and CDR2 is SVGAGI. The CDR3 loop is CASTLTTYSDNEQFF. The CDR3 DNA sequence: TGTGCCAGCACCTTGACTACGTACTCTGACAATGAGCAGTTCTTC.

The chain combines TRBV7-2 with TRBJ2-1, with 7 bases lining up with TRBD2. Germline CDR1 reads SGHTA; CDR2 reads FQGNSA. This CDR3 region has 14 residues. Trimming at V came to 0 bases and at J to 8 bases, leaving 4 bases not matched to a gene. CDR3 residues: CASSLAGGPDEQFF. In nucleotides, the CDR3 is TGTGCCAGCAGCTTAGCGGGAGGGCCCGATGAGCAGTTCTTC.

The chain combines TRBV11-3 with TRBJ2-7; 12 bases map to TRBD2. Germline CDR1 reads SGHNT; CDR2 reads YENEEA. The CDR3 is 14 amino acids. J was trimmed by 4 bases and V by 5 bases; bases with no gene match: 3. As DNA, the CDR3 is TGTGCCAGCAGCATTGGACTAGCGGGGTACGAGCAGTACTTC. It encodes CASSIGLAGYEQYF.

The chain links TRBV11-3 to TRBJ1-2; 8 bases line up with TRBD1. V shed 0 bases and J 8 bases; nucleotides not matched to a gene: 8. The CDR3 spans 15 residues. The germline gives CDR1 SGHNT, CDR2 YENEEA. The CDR3 nucleotides are TGTGCCAGCAGCTTAGATCTGGGACAGGTGAGAGGCTACACCTTC. Translating gives CASSLDLGQVRGYTF.

The gene calls are TRBV4-2 and TRBJ1-2, with D maybe TRBD1 (5 bases). V gave up 1 base and J gave up 3 bases, with 9 bases separating them. The CDR3 totals 14 residues. Germline assignment: CDR1 LGHNA and CDR2 YNFKEQ. CDR3 sequence reads: CASSQVQGDYGYTF. The CDR3, as DNA: TGTGCCAGCAGCCAAGTCCAGGGCGACTATGGCTACACCTTC.

The chain joins TRBV7-9 to TRBJ2-2; 9 bases are a match to TRBD1. This CDR3 has 17 residues. Germline CDR1 reads SEHNR; CDR2 reads FQNEAQ (reference sequence). The J segment lost 2 bases and the V segment lost 4 bases, leaving 8 bases of the junction unmatched. Here the CDR3 reads CASSSAAGQGNTGELFF. The CDR3, as DNA: TGTGCCAGCAGCTCGGCGGCGGGACAGGGAAACACCGGGGAGCTGTTTTTT.

The rearrangement joins TRBV9 to TRBJ2-2; 10 bases align to TRBD2. The CDR3 extends over 15 amino acids. Germline loops: CDR1 SGDLS, CDR2 YYNGEE. V lost 0 bases and J lost 6; bases outside the gene matches: 2. The CDR3 spells CASSVALAGSGELFF. In DNA form, the CDR3 reads TGTGCCAGCAGCGTAGCACTAGCGGGGTCCGGGGAGCTGTTTTTT.

The rearrangement uses TRBV7-2 and TRBJ2-5; possibly TRBD1 for D (5 bases). The V and J ends lost 2 bases and 5 bases respectively, with 9 bases between them. Germline V gene lookup returns CDR1 SGHTA and CDR2 FQGNSA. This CDR3 has 13 residues. The chain's CDR3 is CASSLSHRETQYF. Written as DNA, the CDR3 is TGTGCCAGCAGCTTAAGTCACAGGGAGACCCAGTACTTC.

This chain uses TRBV5-5 with TRBJ2-2, with TRBD2 matching over 8 bases. The CDR3 length is 15 residues. Per the germline V gene, CDR1 is SGHKS and CDR2 is YYEKEE (reference sequence). Germline trimming cut 2 bases from V and 2 bases from J; bases unmatched to any gene: 2. This chain's CDR3 is CASSLTSGNTGELFF. In nucleotides, the CDR3 is TGTGCCAGCAGCTTAACTAGCGGAAACACCGGGGAGCTGTTTTTT.